These 26 T cell receptor beta chains came from one sample sequenced in a study of blood T cell repertoires in COVID-19. Produced via immunoSEQ multiplex PCR; TCRdb's table is partial and in-frame only. This sample carries about 71,000 clones, 90% of them seen once, and the ten largest clones take under 6.5%. The sequenced material came from peripheral blood. Receptor source: a woman between 18 and 29 years old with acute or convalescent COVID-19.

This clone appeared once. The CDR3 nucleotides are TGCGCCAGCAGCCAAGCTAGGACAGGGGGATTTCGGGACACTGAAGCTTTCTTT. This encodes CASSQARTGGFRDTEAFF. The V and J genes are TRBV4-3 and TRBJ1-1; TRBD1 aligns across 10 bases. V trimming: 1 base; J trimming: 3 bases; junction bases outside the gene matches: 11. The CDR3 loop spans 18 amino acids. The germline CDR1 and CDR2 sequences are LGHNA and YSLEER.

The table lists this clone with a count of one. The rearrangement uses TRBV9 and TRBJ1-2; D unclear. The CDR3 is 11 residues long. Between the trimmed V and J ends, which lost 3 bases and 7 bases, there was a span of 7 bases. Per germline, CDR1 SGDLS and CDR2 YYNGEE. This CDR3 reads CASSGRAGYTF. The CDR3 nucleotides read TGTGCCAGCAGCGGTAGAGCTGGCTACACCTTC.

The rearrangement uses TRBV7-6 and TRBJ1-1; the D is unclear. The CDR3 is made up of 13 amino acids. The V and J ends lost 0 bases and 1 base respectively, with 3 bases between them. CDR1 SGHVS and CDR2 FNYEAQ come from the germline V gene. CDR3 in amino acids: CASSLAANTEAFF. The CDR3 nucleotides are TGTGCCAGCAGCTTAGCAGCGAACACTGAAGCTTTCTTT.

As for this clone: The junction departs from germline at one end; a sequencing error may be responsible. The chain has TRBV20-1 and TRBJ1-4; 7 bases map to TRBD1. Per germline, CDR1 DFQATT and CDR2 SNEGSKA (reference sequence). The CDR3 covers 11 residues. In nucleotides, the CDR3 is TGCAGTGCTCAGAACCCCGGGACAGTGCTTTTT. This sequence encodes CSAQNPGTVLF.

This clone has only one observation. V is TRBV6-5 and J is TRBJ1-2; maybe TRBD1 (5 bases). Germline V lookup: CDR1 MNHEY, CDR2 SVGAGI. The CDR3 has 15 amino acids. Between the trimmed V and J ends, which lost 0 bases and 5 bases, there was a span of 13 bases. The CDR3 region has the DNA TGTGCCAGCAGTTACTCGGGGCCGGAATTATATGGCTACACCTTC. Protein sequence: CASSYSGPELYGYTF.

V usage is TRBV20-1 and J usage is TRBJ2-3; the D is unclear. The CDR3 has 11 amino acids. Looked up from germline, CDR1 is DFQATT and CDR2 is SNEGSKA (reference sequence). V was pared by 6 bases and J by 5 bases, with 9 bases between. CDR3 protein: CSALLGDTQYF. CDR3 sequence (DNA): TGCAGTGCCCTTCTAGGAGATACGCAGTATTTT.

The chain joins TRBV19 to TRBJ1-1; D is ambiguous. V lost 4 bases to trimming and J lost 1 base, with 7 bases between them. The V gene's germline CDR1 is LNHDA and CDR2 SQIVND (reference sequence). CDR3 size: 13 residues. Here the CDR3 DNA reads TGTGCCAGTAGTAGTACAGAGAACACTGAAGCTTTCTTT. It is translated as CASSSTENTEAFF.

The rearrangement joins TRBV27 to TRBJ1-1, with TRBD1 as a possible D gene (5 bases). The CDR3 is made up of 14 amino acids. The V gene lost 3 bases and the J gene lost 1 base, with 9 bases spanning the gap. Germline lookup yields CDR1 MNHEY and CDR2 SMNVEV (reference sequence). The CDR3 sequence is CASSLVGGNTEAFF. For the CDR3, the DNA is TGTGCCAGCAGTTTGGTCGGGGGGAACACTGAAGCTTTCTTT.

The chain carries TRBV5-1 and TRBJ2-2; TRBD1 agrees at 7 bases. Germline V lookup: CDR1 SGHRS, CDR2 YFSETQ. The J segment lost 0 bases and the V segment lost 2 bases, leaving 4 bases of the junction unmatched. The CDR3 runs to 16 residues. This CDR3 reads CASSLQGFANTGELFF. The CDR3 DNA reads as TGCGCCAGCAGCTTACAGGGGTTCGCGAACACCGGGGAGCTGTTTTTT.

The count of this clone is one. The chain uses TRBV4-3 and TRBJ1-1, with TRBD1 identical over 7 bases. J lost 0 bases, V lost 4 bases, and 11 bases had no gene match. The length of the CDR3 is 17 residues. Germline V gene sequence: CDR1 LGHNA, CDR2 YSLEER. The CDR3, as DNA: TGCGCCAGCAGCCTGGGAGTACCGGGACAGCTGAACACTGAAGCTTTCTTT. This codes for CASSLGVPGQLNTEAFF.

The chain employs TRBV10-3 and TRBJ2-3; D might be TRBD2 (6 bases). V was shortened by 8 bases and J by 4 bases, with 16 bases between the two germline ends. The CDR3 spans 14 residues. The V gene's germline CDR1 is ENHRY and CDR2 SYGVKD. The CDR3 is CAISTAGSPDTQYF. In DNA form, the CDR3 reads TGTGCCATCTCCACAGCCGGGAGCCCAGATACGCAGTATTTT.

The V call is TRBV6-5, the J call TRBJ2-6; D is unresolved. Germline-derived CDR1 and CDR2 are MNHEY and SVGAGI. The CDR3 length is 15 residues. Trimming took 0 bases from V and 2 from J, leaving 5 bases between them. CDR3 amino acids: CASSYSRAGANVLTF. The DNA for the CDR3 is TGTGCCAGCAGTTACTCTCGCGCTGGGGCCAACGTCCTGACTTTC.

The V and J genes are TRBV29-1 and TRBJ1-3, with D uncertain. The V gene lost 3 bases and the J gene lost 0 bases, with 15 bases spanning the gap. This CDR3 region has 16 residues. Per the germline V gene, CDR1 is SQVTM and CDR2 is ANQGSEA. In nucleotides, the CDR3 is TGCAGCGTTGAGGATACGGCTGGGAGCTCTGGAAACACCATATATTTT. Amino acids: CSVEDTAGSSGNTIYF.

This chain connects TRBV6-2 or TRBV6-3 to TRBJ2-1, with D unresolved. This CDR3 has 15 amino acids. Germline lookup yields CDR1 MNHEY and CDR2 SVGEGT. V lost 5 bases to trimming and J lost 6 bases, with 17 bases between them. DNA of the CDR3: TGTGCCAGCAGTGTGATCGAAATGGGCCGCAATGAGCAGTTCTTC. Its translation: CASSVIEMGRNEQFF.

The chain joins TRBV11-2 to TRBJ2-7; D perhaps matches TRBD2 (5 bases). V dropped 1 base and J dropped 6 bases, with 19 bases sitting between them. Looked up from germline, CDR1 is SGHAT and CDR2 is FQNNGV. The CDR3 sequence is 16 residues long. The CDR3 loop reads CASSLVRVGGSLEQYF. DNA for the CDR3: TGTGCCAGCAGCTTAGTCCGAGTAGGCGGGTCGCTCGAGCAGTACTTC.

This CDR3 is CASSMDSGGGLDTQYF. CDR3 DNA: TGTGCCAGCAGCATGGATAGCGGGGGGGGGTTAGATACGCAGTATTTT. The chain carries TRBV3-1 (or the pseudogene TRBV3-2) and TRBJ2-3, with 11 bases lining up with TRBD2. V gave up 5 bases and J gave up 5 bases; unmatched junction bases: 9. Germline CDR1 is LGHDT and CDR2 is YNNKEL (reference sequence). The CDR3 extends over 16 amino acids.

The rearrangement links TRBV7-2 to TRBJ2-3; a possible D gene is TRBD1 (6 bases). Trimming stripped 1 base from V and 9 bases from J, with 14 bases between. The CDR3 runs to 14 residues. Germline V gene sequence: CDR1 SGHTA, CDR2 FQGNSA. CDR3 coding DNA: TGTGCCAGCAGCTTAGACGTTGACAGGACAACGCAGTATTTT. Protein: CASSLDVDRTTQYF.

This clone was counted once. This chain joins TRBV4-1 and TRBJ2-5; D may be TRBD2 (5 bases). The ends were cut back, 0 bases at V and 0 bases at J, with 14 bases in the middle. This CDR3 has 17 amino acids. Germline lookup yields CDR1 MGHRA and CDR2 YSYEKL. CDR3: CASSQDVARGYQETQYF. CDR3 DNA: TGCGCCAGCAGCCAAGACGTGGCGCGAGGGTACCAAGAGACCCAGTACTTC.

The rearrangement links TRBV15 to TRBJ2-1, with unresolved D. V lost 0 bases and J 4 bases, leaving 10 bases between the germline ends. The CDR3 totals 15 residues. Germline assignment: CDR1 LNHNV and CDR2 YYDKDF (reference sequence). The CDR3 is CATSRDPKSYNEQFF. CDR3 DNA sequence: TGTGCCACCAGCAGAGATCCTAAGTCATACAATGAGCAGTTCTTC.

J is TRBJ2-7 and V is TRBV13, with 9 bases fitting TRBD2. The germline gives CDR1 PRHDT, CDR2 FYEKMQ (reference sequence). J was trimmed by 4 bases and V by 2 bases; bases with no gene match: 3. The CDR3 length is 14 residues. The CDR3 DNA reads as TGTGCCAGCAGCTTACGTAGCGGGGGATACGAGCAGTACTTC. Protein product: CASSLRSGGYEQYF.

V usage is TRBV9 and J usage is TRBJ1-3, with a weak D call TRBD1 (5 bases). The germline CDR1 and CDR2 sequences are SGDLS and YYNGEE. The V and J ends lost 0 bases and 0 bases respectively, with 10 bases between them. The CDR3 length is 16 residues. CDR3 in DNA: TGTGCCAGCAGCGTAGGCATGGGACTCTCTGGAAACACCATATATTTT. Translating it yields CASSVGMGLSGNTIYF.

The chain joins TRBV7-2 to TRBJ1-1, with D possibly being TRBD1 (6 bases). This CDR3 is 15 amino acids long. Trimming left V 1 base short and J 4 bases short, with 13 bases between. Germline assignment: CDR1 SGHTA and CDR2 FQGNSA. This CDR3 reads CASSLDHRVATEAFF. As DNA, the CDR3 is TGTGCCAGCAGCTTAGATCACAGGGTGGCCACTGAAGCTTTCTTT.

V gene TRBV11-2 combines with J gene TRBJ2-1, with 9 bases matching TRBD1. The germline CDR1 and CDR2 sequences are SGHAT and FQNNGV. The CDR3 extends over 18 amino acids. V was clipped by 3 bases and J by 8 bases; unmatched bases: 17. The chain's CDR3 is CASSFLGDRTGDAYEQFF. In DNA form, the CDR3 reads TGTGCCAGCAGCTTTTTGGGGGATCGGACAGGGGACGCTTATGAGCAGTTCTTC.

The chain links TRBV18 to TRBJ2-1; 12 nucleotides agree with TRBD2. With 3 bases clipped from V and 9 bases from J, the junction kept 6 bases outside the gene matches. Per germline, CDR1 KGHSH and CDR2 LQKENI. CDR3 length equals 15 residues. CDR3 amino acids: CASSPRTSGVIEQFF. The CDR3 DNA is TGTGCCAGCTCACCCCGGACTAGCGGGGTCATTGAGCAGTTCTTC.

The DNA of the CDR3 is TGCGCCAGCCGTCCCGGGACTAGCGACCACGAGCAGTACTTC. This gives the protein CASRPGTSDHEQYF. This sequence joins TRBV5-1 and TRBJ2-7; TRBD2 matches at 10 bases. V shed 7 bases and J 5 bases; nucleotides not matched to a gene: 9. There are 14 residues in the CDR3. The germline V gene encodes CDR1 SGHRS and CDR2 YFSETQ.

The rearrangement joins TRBV11-2 to TRBJ2-2; tentatively, D is TRBD2 (5 bases). Trimming cost V 5 bases and J 2 bases, with 12 bases left between them. CDR3 size: 15 residues. Germline CDR1 is SGHAT and CDR2 is FQNNGV. The CDR3 nucleotides are TGTGCCAGCAGCCGGCTCGGGGAAAACACCGGGGAGCTGTTTTTT. Amino acid sequence: CASSRLGENTGELFF.